This T cell receptor beta chain comes out of a study of Ad26.COV2.S vaccination and SARS-CoV-2 variants. Study context: As a participant in COV1001, the donor was in the Ad26.COV2.S trial arm. Ad26.COV2.S given intramuscularly, once or twice 56 days apart. Overall study findings and caveats: Total T cell responses, in the TCR breadth and depth analyses, may have been underestimated. People who got the vaccine or the placebo had similar non-spike TCR breadth.

As regards this clone: Its antigen remains unknown.

Stated treatment: over 15 received Ad26.COV2.S at low or high dose, single or two shots; 5 received placebo; per-sample allocation not given. Samples analyzed were those drawn on day 63 after the first vaccine or placebo injection. This CDR3 is 15 amino acids long. V dropped 3 bases and J dropped 5; count of bases not matched to a gene: 6. Germline CDR1 KGHDR, CDR2 SFDVKD. Measured with immunoSEQ multiplex PCR; TCRdb has only the in-frame clones, and not every one. The sample has about 350,000 clones, 70% to 90% seen once; the top ten hold 3.3%. The receptor was isolated from a person aged 18 to 65 who received the Ad26.COV2.S COVID-19 vaccine or a placebo. This chain uses TRBV24-1 with TRBJ2-5; 9 bases align to TRBD1. The sequenced sample was peripheral blood, obtained in a trial of Ad26.COV2.S vaccine versus placebo. CDR3 residues: CATSDPQGAGETQYF. The DNA of the CDR3 is TGTGCCACCAGTGATCCACAGGGGGCCGGGGAGACCCAGTACTTC.